This T cell receptor beta chain came from a study of cytomegalovirus exposure and HLA in healthy donors. Study observations and caveats: A missense DCLRE1C variant was associated with V- and J-gene trimming of TCR beta chains in a later analysis, and an independent cohort replicated the association. Versus the approximately 720-donor mean, an Asian-associated ancestry cluster reportedly showed fewer N-insertions in a later analysis. In vitro testing confirmed a few CMV-associated chains as specific for CMV antigens.

60 Vbeta and 13 Jbeta primers were used in PCR. TCRdb's table, derived via immunoSEQ multiplex PCR, lists solely in-frame clones and lacks some. The table has over 80,000 clones, more than 70% seen once. A remark on this clone: What it binds is not known.

This CDR3 comprises 16 residues. Per germline, CDR1 MNHEY and CDR2 SVGAGI. V dropped 0 bases and J dropped 2 bases, with 8 bases sitting between them. Sample: PBMCs. The sequence derives from a man between 35 and 55 years old in good health and CMV-seronegative. The chain uses TRBV6-5 and TRBJ2-6, with D uncertain. The CDR3 protein is CASSYSTGAGANVLTF. CDR3 nucleotides: TGTGCCAGCAGTTACTCGACGGGTGCTGGGGCCAACGTCCTGACTTTC.